The sequence of this T cell receptor (beta chain) was determined in a study of identical twins. V lost 8 bases, J lost 4 bases, and 4 bases stayed unmatched. Germline assignment: CDR1 MNHEY and CDR2 SMNVEV (reference sequence). The CDR3 loop spans 12 amino acids. TCRdb re-called the 5' RACE reads with MiXCR, one entry per CDR3 protein. The sample lists some 500,000 distinct CDR3 sequences; approximately 15% were seen once. These same data were also listed under a study on yellow fever vaccine responses in identical twins.

The J gene is TRBJ1-2, the V gene TRBV27, with 7 bases fitting TRBD1. The specimen was CD4+ T cells sorted from blood. This sequence originates from a woman aged 18 to 35 in good health. CDR3 sequence (DNA): TGTGCCAGCTCAGGGGGAGGCTATGGCTACACCTTC. Amino acid sequence: CASSGGGYGYTF.